This TCR beta chain was identified in a study of human CD8 memory T cell subsets (dated by TCRdb to 2018 to 2021). About the study as a whole: To assess how stem-like (TSTEM), progenitor exhausted-like (TPEX) and effector memory CD8+ T cell subsets are clonally related, the TCRbeta repertoires of these three subsets were compared. TCRbeta repertoires were obtained from TSTEM, TPEX and effector memory subsets contributed by each of more than five donors. Overall study outcomes, separate from this receptor: Normalized Shannon-Wiener diversity was similarly high in TSTEM and TPEX subsets, while effector memory subsets were less diverse by comparison. Greater repertoire diversity in TSTEM than in TPEX subsets was suggested by Chao1 estimates, potentially reflecting a broader range of specificities. Both stem-like subsets shared clonotypes with effector memory cells, but TSTEM and TPEX repertoires overlapped minimally, suggesting distinct antigen spectra. Only TCRbeta chains were sequenced, and the repertoire comparisons were based on over five donors and tested using paired t-tests with Bonferroni correction.

Its count unrecorded, this clonotype is medium-sized (0.01 to 0.1%) by frequency. This receptor's antigen is unknown. The sequencing machine was a NextSeq 550. A Human TCR Profiling Kit was used to prepare UMI-labeled 5' RACE TCRbeta libraries. Every TCRbeta library was prepared in parallel, with the same number of PCR cycles used for all of the libraries. The study's own analysis went as follows. Each TCRbeta library contained between 3,000 and 18,000 functional CDR3beta clonotypes. MIGEC 1.2.9 handled UMI extraction and consensus assembly, with a minimum of three reads required per UMI. In-frame CDR3beta repertoires were extracted with MiXCR 3.0.3. After each sample was downsampled to 42,000 randomly selected UMIs, diversity metrics were computed in VDJtools 1.2.1. For the top 3,000 clones of each sample pair, the repertoire overlap metrics D, R and F2 were calculated in VDJtools. Once TCRdb had reprocessed the reads, it stored one entry per CDR3 protein sequence and supplied no DNA. These V and J calls rely on TCRdb rather than the paper's analysis. The table kept for this sample lists 10,000 or so distinct CDR3 sequences. About 15% of the sample comes from the top ten.

CCR7+ PD-1- TIGIT- cells were defined as stem-like memory CD8+ T cells (TSTEM). Density gradient separation was used to isolate peripheral blood mononuclear cells from healthy donor buffy coats. In the study, total CD8+ T cells were enriched by negative magnetic separation with EasySep or MojoSort CD8+ T cell isolation kits. An RNeasy Mini Kit was used to extract total RNA from duplicate vials of 150,000 sorted CD8+ T cells per subset. PBMCs were used either fresh or after cryopreservation in fetal bovine serum containing about 10% DMSO. Fluorescence-activated cell sorting on a FACSAria III was used to sort CD8+ T cell subsets to purity. Counted from cysteine to phenylalanine, this CDR3 has 12 amino acids. This entry has no DNA. Based on the germline V gene, the CDR1 and CDR2 sequences are MNHEY and SVGEGT.

This clonotype was obtained from a human donor in good health. Sequenced: CD8+ stem-like memory T cells (TSCM and TCM) sorted from PBMCs. The cell subset or site label here, explained by the study, means: stem-like memory CD8 T cells (TSTEM), CCR7+ PD-1- TIGIT-. The V and J genes are TRBV6-2 or TRBV6-3 and TRBJ2-7. The CDR3 protein is CASSFPISEQYF.